These 20 T cell receptor beta chains originate from one sample sequenced in a study of blood T cells in healthy people across ages. A second PCR, run for about 7 to 11 cycles, used a sample-barcoded 5' primer plus a J-beta primer mix. TCRdb independently ran MiXCR on the 5' RACE reads; one entry per CDR3 protein. The sample consists of over 600,000 distinct CDR3 sequences, around 21% of them appearing once. Material: blood. The receptors derive from an older man in good health.

There are a few counts of this clonotype. This CDR3 is CASIPQGGTDTQYF. CDR3 coding DNA: TGTGCCAGCATCCCCCAGGGAGGCACAGATACGCAGTATTTT. V is TRBV28 and J is TRBJ2-3, with D perhaps being TRBD1 or TRBD2 (5 bases each). With 7 bases removed from V and 1 base from J, the gap between germline ends came to 12 bases. The CDR3 covers 14 residues. CDR1 MDHEN and CDR2 SYDVKM come from the germline V gene.

V and J are TRBV6-1 and TRBJ1-3; perhaps TRBD1 as D (6 bases). There are 19 residues in the CDR3. V shed 6 bases and J shed 0 bases, with 24 bases lying between them. Germline CDR1 and CDR2: MNHNS and SASEGT. The CDR3 reads CASRHKEGVSRSSGNTIYF. DNA for the CDR3: TGTGCCAGCAGGCACAAAGAGGGGGTCAGTCGCAGCTCTGGAAACACCATATATTTT.

This clonotype was counted at least ten times. This chain uses TRBV20-1 with TRBJ1-2, with D maybe TRBD1 (5 bases). The CDR3 extends over 14 amino acids. CDR1 DFQATT and CDR2 SNEGSKA come from the germline V gene (reference sequence). The V gene lost 6 bases and the J gene lost 4 bases, with 18 bases spanning the gap. The CDR3 is CSANTAGDGYGYTF. As DNA, the CDR3 is TGCAGTGCGAATACGGCGGGGGATGGCTATGGCTACACCTTC.

To note about this clonotype: The conserved closing phenylalanine or tryptophan is absent in this CDR3, likely reflecting a read error. The gene calls are TRBV24-1 and TRBJ2-5; TRBD1 agrees at 7 bases. Trimming at V came to 2 bases and at J to 3 bases, leaving 5 bases not matched to a gene. The CDR3 covers 15 residues. Germline CDR1 reads KGHDR; CDR2 reads SFDVKD. The CDR3 coding sequence is TGTGCCACCAGTGATTCCGGACAGGCGAAAGAGACCCAGTACCTC. This sequence encodes CATSDSGQAKETQYL.

This clonotype was seen more than once but under ten times. The chain recombines TRBV5-1 with TRBJ2-3; D might be TRBD1 (6 bases). The CDR3 has 15 residues. V gave up 4 bases and J gave up 0 bases, with 12 bases separating them. Germline V gene lookup returns CDR1 SGHRS and CDR2 YFSETQ. CDR3 bases: TGCGCCAGCAGCCCCCAGACAGGAAGCACAGATACGCAGTATTTT. Encoded protein: CASSPQTGSTDTQYF. Full variable domain (remainder filled in from reference TRBV5-1 and TRBJ2-3): KAGVTQTPRYLIKTRGQQVTLSCSPISGHRSVSWYQQTPGQGLQFLFEYFSETQRNKGNFPGRFSGRQFSNSRSEMNVSTLELGDSALYLCASSPQTGSTDTQYFGPGTRLTVL.

The chain carries TRBV20-1 and TRBJ2-7; 11 bases align to TRBD1. Germline V gene sequence: CDR1 DFQATT, CDR2 SNEGSKA (reference sequence). V gave up 5 bases and J gave up 6 bases; unmatched junction bases: 9. The CDR3 totals 14 residues. CDR3 amino acids: CSALPGTGGTEQYF. The CDR3 region has the DNA TGCAGTGCTCTTCCCGGGACAGGGGGGACCGAGCAGTACTTC.

This chain joins TRBV20-1 and TRBJ2-5; 8 bases are shared with TRBD2. CDR3 size: 14 residues. With 6 bases clipped from V and 1 base from J, the junction kept 7 bases outside the gene matches. CDR1 and CDR2 (germline): DFQATT, SNEGSKA (reference sequence). The CDR3 loop is CSASLAGTQETQYF. The DNA of the CDR3 is TGCAGTGCCTCTTTAGCGGGAACCCAAGAGACCCAGTACTTC.

This clonotype was picked up a small number of times. The chain is built from TRBV20-1 and TRBJ2-3; 9 positions agree with TRBD2. Trimming cost V 6 bases and J 9 bases; bases outside gene matches: 16. Germline lookup yields CDR1 DFQATT and CDR2 SNEGSKA (reference sequence). The CDR3 consists of 15 residues. The CDR3 DNA is TGCAGTGCGAGTGGGCGGGAGGGCCCGTCCGAGACGCAGTATTTT. Translation gives CSASGREGPSETQYF.

The rearrangement joins TRBV5-5 to TRBJ1-4; D perhaps matches TRBD1 (5 bases). CDR1 and CDR2 (germline): SGHKS, YYEKEE (reference sequence). The CDR3 length is 13 residues. The V and J ends lost 1 base and 7 bases respectively, with 8 bases between them. CDR3 amino acids: CASSLQTAEKLFF. CDR3 coding DNA: TGTGCCAGCAGCTTGCAGACAGCTGAAAAACTGTTTTTT.

This clonotype was seen more than once but under ten times. The V and J genes are TRBV20-1 and TRBJ2-7; 11 bases align to TRBD2. The trim removed 6 bases at V and 7 bases at J, leaving 8 bases unmatched. The germline CDR1 and CDR2 sequences are DFQATT and SNEGSKA (reference sequence). The CDR3 contains 13 residues. As DNA, the CDR3 is TGCAGTGCCTCGGGACTAGCGGCGTGGGAGCAGTACTTC. This sequence encodes CSASGLAAWEQYF.

The rearrangement links TRBV12-3 or TRBV12-4 to TRBJ2-5; 14 nucleotides line up with TRBD2. The DNA end is more similar to TRBJ2-1, so the J call may be wrong. The CDR3 length is 15 residues. The chain's CDR3 is CASSDGTSGRGEQFF. DNA for the CDR3: TGTGCCAGCAGTGATGGGACTAGCGGGAGAGGCGAGCAGTTCTTC.

The chain has TRBV20-1 and TRBJ2-5, with D tentatively TRBD2 (6 bases). The tail of the sequence fits TRBJ2-1 better, so the J call may be wrong. In germline, CDR1 is DFQATT, CDR2 SNEGSKA (reference sequence). CDR3 size: 12 residues. The CDR3 DNA sequence: TGCAGTGCTAGCCGGGACTCTGGTGAGCAGTTCTTC. Its translation is CSASRDSGEQFF.

The gene calls are TRBV20-1 and TRBJ2-7, with unresolved D. CDR3 length: 14 residues. Trimming took 4 bases from V and 2 from J, leaving 15 bases between them. The V gene's germline CDR1 is DFQATT and CDR2 SNEGSKA (reference sequence). CDR3 bases: TGCAGTGCTAAAAGGGATTTGAGTCCCTACGAGCAGTACTTC. The encoded protein is CSAKRDLSPYEQYF.

This chain connects TRBV29-1 to TRBJ1-1; no clear D gene. Deletions cut 4 bases from V and 1 base from J, with 7 bases between. CDR3 length equals 12 residues. In germline, CDR1 is SQVTM, CDR2 ANQGSEA. CDR3: CSVAAGNTEAFF. The CDR3 DNA reads TGCAGCGTTGCGGCAGGGAACACTGAAGCTTTCTTT.

This clonotype was seen only a few times. The CDR3 protein is CATKGGEGAYNEQFF. DNA of the CDR3: TGTGCCACAAAAGGCGGGGAGGGCGCCTACAATGAGCAGTTCTTC. The V gene is TRBV28, the J gene TRBJ2-1; the match to TRBD2 covers 7 bases. Trimming at V came to 10 bases and at J to 2 bases, leaving 11 bases not matched to a gene. The CDR3 contains 15 residues. Per germline, CDR1 MDHEN and CDR2 SYDVKM.

There are a few counts of this clonotype. J is TRBJ1-4 and V is TRBV12-3 or TRBV12-4; 9 nucleotides match TRBD1. The CDR3 is made up of 15 amino acids. V was clipped by 4 bases and J by 7 bases; unmatched bases: 7. The CDR3 sequence is CASSSQDRGGEKLFF. For the CDR3, the DNA is TGTGCCAGCAGTTCCCAGGACAGGGGCGGTGAAAAACTGTTTTTT.

This clonotype was seen repeatedly, ten times or more. V gene TRBV18 combines with J gene TRBJ2-7, with D perhaps TRBD2 (6 bases). V dropped 3 bases and J dropped 2 bases, with 20 bases sitting between them. There are 17 residues in the CDR3. Germline V CDR1 and CDR2: KGHSH, LQKENI. CDR3: CASSPSGSGRRTYEQYF. In nucleotides, the CDR3 is TGTGCCAGCTCACCCAGCGGTAGTGGGAGGAGGACCTACGAGCAGTACTTC.

This clonotype was recorded a few times. This sequence joins TRBV12-3 or TRBV12-4 and TRBJ2-2, with D possibly being TRBD2 (5 bases). The CDR3 runs to 14 residues. V was pared by 2 bases and J by 6 bases, with 10 bases between. CDR3 protein: CASSLYKEAGELFF. CDR3 DNA sequence: TGTGCCAGCAGTTTATATAAGGAGGCCGGGGAGCTGTTTTTT.

The chain employs TRBV7-6 and TRBJ1-5; 7 nucleotides align to TRBD1. Trimming removed 5 bases from V and 4 bases from J; junction bases left unmatched: 5. The CDR3 has 14 amino acids. Per germline, CDR1 SGHVS and CDR2 FNYEAQ. The chain's CDR3 is CASSPGQNNQPQHF. For the CDR3, the DNA is TGTGCCAGCAGCCCGGGACAGAATAATCAGCCCCAGCATTTT.

The CDR3 sequence is CASSRGADYWDEQFF. CDR3 DNA sequence: TGTGCCAGCAGTAGGGGGGCTGACTATTGGGATGAGCAGTTCTTC. This sequence joins TRBV6-6 and TRBJ2-1, with D perhaps being TRBD1 or TRBD2 (6 bases each). CDR3 length: 15 amino acids. Looked up from germline, CDR1 is MNHNY and CDR2 is SVGAGI (reference sequence). Deletions cut 5 bases from V and 8 bases from J, with 19 bases between.